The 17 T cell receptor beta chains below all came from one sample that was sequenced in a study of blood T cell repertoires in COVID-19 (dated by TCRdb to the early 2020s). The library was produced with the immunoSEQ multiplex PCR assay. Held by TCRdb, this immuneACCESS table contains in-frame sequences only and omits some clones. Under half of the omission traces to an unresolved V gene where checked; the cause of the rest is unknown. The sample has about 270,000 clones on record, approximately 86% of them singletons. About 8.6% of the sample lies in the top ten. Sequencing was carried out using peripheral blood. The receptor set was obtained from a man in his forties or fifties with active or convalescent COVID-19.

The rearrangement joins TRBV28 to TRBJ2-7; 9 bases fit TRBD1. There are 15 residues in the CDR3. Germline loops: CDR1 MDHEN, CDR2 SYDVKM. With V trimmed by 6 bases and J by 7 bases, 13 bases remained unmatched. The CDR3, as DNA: TGTGCCAGCAGCGGCCCGGGACAGGGACGAAGGGAGCAGTACTTC. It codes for CASSGPGQGRREQYF.

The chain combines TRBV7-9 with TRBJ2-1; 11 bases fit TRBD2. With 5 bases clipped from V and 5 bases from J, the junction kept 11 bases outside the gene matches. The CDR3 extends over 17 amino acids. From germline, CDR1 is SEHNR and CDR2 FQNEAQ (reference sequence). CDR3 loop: CASSPSGTSGFNNEQFF. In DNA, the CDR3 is TGTGCCAGCAGCCCCTCCGGGACTAGCGGATTTAACAATGAGCAGTTCTTC.

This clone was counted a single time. CDR3: CAWSPTVVSPLHF. CDR3 DNA: TGTGCCTGGTCCCCGACAGTAGTCTCACCCCTCCACTTT. The V and J genes are TRBV30 and TRBJ1-6, with a weak D call TRBD1 (5 bases). Germline V gene lookup returns CDR1 GTSNPN and CDR2 SVGIG (reference sequence). Trimming took off 5 bases at V and 10 bases at J, with 15 bases between the two ends. The CDR3 runs to 13 residues.

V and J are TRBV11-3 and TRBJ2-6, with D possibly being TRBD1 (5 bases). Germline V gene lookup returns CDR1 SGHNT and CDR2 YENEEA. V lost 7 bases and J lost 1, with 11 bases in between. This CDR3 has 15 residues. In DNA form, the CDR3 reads TGTGCCAGCACCCACAGGTTTTCTGGGGCCAACGTCCTGACTTTC. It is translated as CASTHRFSGANVLTF.

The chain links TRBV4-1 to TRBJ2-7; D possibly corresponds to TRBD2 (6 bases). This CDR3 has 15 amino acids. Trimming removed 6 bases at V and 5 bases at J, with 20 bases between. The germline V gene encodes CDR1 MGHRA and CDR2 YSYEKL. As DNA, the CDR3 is TGCGCCAGCAGTCCCCTGTCCGGAGGGCCTGACGAGCAGTACTTC. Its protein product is CASSPLSGGPDEQYF.

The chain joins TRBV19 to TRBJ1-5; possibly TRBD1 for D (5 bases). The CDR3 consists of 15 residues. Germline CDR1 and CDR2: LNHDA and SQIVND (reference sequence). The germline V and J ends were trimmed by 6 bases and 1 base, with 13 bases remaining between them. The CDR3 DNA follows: TGTGCCAGTAGCCAACAGGTTGGGAGCAATCAGCCCCAGCATTTT. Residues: CASSQQVGSNQPQHF.

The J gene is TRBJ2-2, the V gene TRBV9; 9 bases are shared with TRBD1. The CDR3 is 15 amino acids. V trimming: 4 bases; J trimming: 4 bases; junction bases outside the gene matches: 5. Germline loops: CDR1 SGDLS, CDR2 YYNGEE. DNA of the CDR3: TGTGCCAGCAGCCAACAGGGGGCTCGCACCGGGGAGCTGTTTTTT. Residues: CASSQQGARTGELFF.

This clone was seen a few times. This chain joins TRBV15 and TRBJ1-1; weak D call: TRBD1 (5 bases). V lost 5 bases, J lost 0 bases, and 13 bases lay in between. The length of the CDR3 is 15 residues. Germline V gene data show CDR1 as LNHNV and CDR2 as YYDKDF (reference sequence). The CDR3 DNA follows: TGTGCCACCAGCGCCAGCCGGGGGTTGAACACTGAAGCTTTCTTT. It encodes CATSASRGLNTEAFF.

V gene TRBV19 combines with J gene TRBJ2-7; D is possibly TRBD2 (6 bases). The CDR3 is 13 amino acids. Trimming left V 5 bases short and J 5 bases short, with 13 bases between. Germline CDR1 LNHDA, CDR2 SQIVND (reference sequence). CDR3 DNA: TGTGCCAGTAGTGAAATAGCGGTGGACGAGCAGTACTTC. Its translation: CASSEIAVDEQYF.

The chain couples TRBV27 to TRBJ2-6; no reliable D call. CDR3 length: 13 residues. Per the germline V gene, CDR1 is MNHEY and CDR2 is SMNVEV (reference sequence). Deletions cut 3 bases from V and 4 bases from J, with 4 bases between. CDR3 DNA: TGTGCCAGCAGTTTCCCAGGGGCCAACGTCCTGACTTTC. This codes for CASSFPGANVLTF.

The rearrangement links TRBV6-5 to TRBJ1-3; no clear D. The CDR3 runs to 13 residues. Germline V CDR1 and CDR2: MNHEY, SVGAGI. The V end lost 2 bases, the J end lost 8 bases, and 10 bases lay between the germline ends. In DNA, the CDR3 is TGTGCCAGCAGTTACCCCTTGGCGGACACCATATATTTT. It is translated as CASSYPLADTIYF.

The CDR3 sequence: CASVQSGHTGELFF. CDR3 sequence (DNA): TGTGCCAGCGTCCAGAGCGGACACACCGGGGAGCTGTTTTTT. The chain recombines TRBV11-2 with TRBJ2-2; D may be TRBD2 (5 bases). V lost 8 bases, J lost 3 bases, and 13 bases lay in between. This CDR3 contains 14 residues. The V gene's germline CDR1 is SGHAT and CDR2 FQNNGV.

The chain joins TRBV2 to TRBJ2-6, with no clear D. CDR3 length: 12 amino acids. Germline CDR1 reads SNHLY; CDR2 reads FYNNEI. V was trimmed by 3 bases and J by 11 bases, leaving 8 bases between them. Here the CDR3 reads CASSEAEDVLTF. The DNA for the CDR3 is TGTGCCAGCAGTGAGGCAGAAGACGTCCTGACTTTC.

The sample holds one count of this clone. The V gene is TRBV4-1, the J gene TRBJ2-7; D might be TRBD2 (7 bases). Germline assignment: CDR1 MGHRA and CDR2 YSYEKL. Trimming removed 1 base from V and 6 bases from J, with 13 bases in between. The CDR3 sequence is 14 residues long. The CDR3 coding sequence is TGCGCCAGCAGCCAAGTCGTTGGGGGGGCCGAGCAGTACTTC. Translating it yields CASSQVVGGAEQYF.

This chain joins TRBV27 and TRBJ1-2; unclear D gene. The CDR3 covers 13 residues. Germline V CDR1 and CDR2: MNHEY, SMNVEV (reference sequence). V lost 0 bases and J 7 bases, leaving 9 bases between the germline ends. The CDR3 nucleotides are TGTGCCAGCAGTTTATCAGGGAGTGGTGGCTACACCTTC. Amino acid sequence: CASSLSGSGGYTF.

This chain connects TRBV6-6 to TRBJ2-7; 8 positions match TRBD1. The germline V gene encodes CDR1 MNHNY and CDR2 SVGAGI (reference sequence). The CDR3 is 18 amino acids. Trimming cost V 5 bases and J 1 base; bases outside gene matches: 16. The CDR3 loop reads CASSQYGTGGVASYEQYF. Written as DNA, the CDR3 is TGTGCCAGCAGTCAGTACGGGACAGGAGGAGTTGCGTCCTACGAGCAGTACTTC.

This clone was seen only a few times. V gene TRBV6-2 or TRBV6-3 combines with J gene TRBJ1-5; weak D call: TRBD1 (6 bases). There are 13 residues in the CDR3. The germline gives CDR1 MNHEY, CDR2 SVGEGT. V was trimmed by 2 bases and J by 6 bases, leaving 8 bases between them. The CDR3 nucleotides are TGTGCCAGCAGTTACGGGGGCGGTCAGCCCCAGCATTTT. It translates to CASSYGGGQPQHF.